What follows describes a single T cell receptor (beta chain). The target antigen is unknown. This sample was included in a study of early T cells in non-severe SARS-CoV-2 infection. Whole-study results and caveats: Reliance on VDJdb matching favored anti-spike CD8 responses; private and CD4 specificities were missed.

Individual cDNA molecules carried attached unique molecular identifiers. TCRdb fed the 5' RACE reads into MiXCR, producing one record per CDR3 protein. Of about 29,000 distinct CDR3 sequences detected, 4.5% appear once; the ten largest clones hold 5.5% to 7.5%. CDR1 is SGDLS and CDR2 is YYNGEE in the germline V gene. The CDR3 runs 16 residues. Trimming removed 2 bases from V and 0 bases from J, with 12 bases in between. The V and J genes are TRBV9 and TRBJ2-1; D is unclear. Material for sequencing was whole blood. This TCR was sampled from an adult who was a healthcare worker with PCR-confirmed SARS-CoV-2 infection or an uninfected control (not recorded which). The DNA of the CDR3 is TGTGCCAGCAGCGTCTCGACTGGAAGCTCCTACAATGAGCAGTTCTTC. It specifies CASSVSTGSSYNEQFF.